This T cell receptor (beta chain) was retrieved from a study of T cells in Graves' hyperthyroidism and ophthalmopathy. The CDR3 covers 14 residues. V shed 5 bases, J shed 4 bases, and the junction held 8 bases outside the gene matches. In germline, CDR1 is SGHAT, CDR2 FQNNGV. This clonotype was seen a handful of times. RNA transcripts gave rise to amplified TCR beta CDR3 regions. Researchers ran a first-round RT-PCR on the TCR CDR3 using the HTBI primer set. TCRdb reprocessed the multiplex PCR reads via MiXCR and lists one record per CDR3 protein. The table has some 490,000 distinct CDR3 sequences, 20% to 25% seen once; the top ten hold around 50%.

This TCR was sampled from a woman in her 70s with Graves' ophthalmopathy. The gene calls are TRBV11-2 and TRBJ2-7, with 7 nucleotides matching TRBD1. Material: blood. The CDR3 DNA reads TGTGCCAGCAGCCGCCTTGACAGGGCTTACGAGCAGTACTTC. It specifies CASSRLDRAYEQYF.